Given below is one T cell receptor beta chain in context. The data derive from a study of early T cells in non-severe SARS-CoV-2 infection. The ends were cut back, 5 bases at V and 9 bases at J, with 19 bases in the middle. The CDR3 covers 14 residues. CDR1 and CDR2 from the germline V gene are LNHDA and SQIVND (reference sequence). TCRdb itself ran the 5' RACE reads through MiXCR, one entry per CDR3 protein. The table lists some 55,000 distinct CDR3 sequences, 10% to 15% of them singletons, with around 3% in the top ten. The sequence derives from an adult who was a healthcare worker with PCR-confirmed SARS-CoV-2 infection or an uninfected control (not recorded which). Sequenced sample: whole blood. J is TRBJ1-2 and V is TRBV19, with D uncertain. CDR3 loop: CASSPGAHLWSYTF. CDR3 bases: TGTGCCAGTAGTCCCGGCGCACACCTATGGAGCTACACCTTC. The variable domain in full, completed from reference TRBV19 and TRBJ1-2, reads DGGITQSPKYLFRKEGQNVTLSCEQNLNHDAMYWYRQDPGQGLRLIYYSQIVNDFQKGDIAEGYSVSREKKESFPLTVTSAQKNPTAFYLCASSPGAHLWSYTFGSGTRLTVV.